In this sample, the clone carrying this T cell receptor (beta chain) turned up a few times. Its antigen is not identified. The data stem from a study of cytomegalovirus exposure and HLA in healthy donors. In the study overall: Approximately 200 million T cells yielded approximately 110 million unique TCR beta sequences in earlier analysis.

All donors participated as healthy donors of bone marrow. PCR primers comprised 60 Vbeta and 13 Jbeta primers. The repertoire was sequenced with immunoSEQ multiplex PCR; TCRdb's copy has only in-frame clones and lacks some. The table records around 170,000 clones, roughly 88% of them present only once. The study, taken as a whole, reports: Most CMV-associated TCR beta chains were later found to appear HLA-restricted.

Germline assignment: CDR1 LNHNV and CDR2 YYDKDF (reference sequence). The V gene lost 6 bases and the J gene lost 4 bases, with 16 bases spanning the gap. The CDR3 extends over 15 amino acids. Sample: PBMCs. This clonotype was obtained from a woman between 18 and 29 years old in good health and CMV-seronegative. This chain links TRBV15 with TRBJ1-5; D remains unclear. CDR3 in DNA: TGTGCCACCAGTGTCGACAAAGGTCTTAATCAGCCCCAGCATTTT. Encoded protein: CATSVDKGLNQPQHF.